Below, one T cell receptor (beta chain) is given with its context. Its antigen remains undetermined. Base qualities are missing; no much larger clone stands one base away. This sample stems from a study of shared clonotypes between healthy human individuals (dated by TCRdb to the early 2020s). Looking at the study overall: Two women and a few men aged 18 to 49 years were included in the cohort. To estimate repertoire size and how much clonotype sharing occurs between individuals, the study deeply sequenced the blood TCR repertoires of five healthy adults. Libraries were prepared and TCR repertoires were sequenced by different laboratories using diverse techniques, in order to increase sequencing depth and limit assay-specific biases. Leukapheresis yielded between about 0.94 and 9 billion PBMCs per donor. For each donor, three plates each were used for CD4 naive and CD4 memory, two plates were used for CD8 naive, and one plate was used for CD8 memory.

Summary of the overall study and its limitations: Across a handful of donors, approximately 5% of naive CD4, roughly 3.5% of naive CD8, 2.3% of memory CD4, and under 0.45% of memory CD8 clonotypes were shared. Based on pairwise subsampling, the degree of clonotype sharing among donors was expected to be affected by sequencing depth. Estimated clonotype richness was generally larger for naive than for memory subsets. Clonotypes shared by all four sorted-subset donors showed higher generation probabilities than non-shared clonotypes. Only blood was sampled, and tissue TCR repertoires likely differ from those in blood. Rarefaction of sorted-subset datasets indicated incomplete sequencing despite the large sequencing depth. Because the study included only a small number of donors, the genetic and exposure-history diversity represented was limited.

CDR1 and CDR2 are drawn from the germline V gene: MGHRA, YSYEKL. V lost 3 bases and J lost 0 bases, and the count of bases not matched to a germline gene is 4. From cysteine to phenylalanine, the CDR3 is 16 amino acids long. Just CDR3 DNA is preserved here, 48 bases in frame from base 1. Using the deep immunoSEQ assay, multiplex PCR amplified TCR CDR3 regions from genomic DNA. Genomic DNA extracted from each cell subset was distributed evenly over all wells of several immunoSEQ 96-well plates, and each plate served as one replicate. For sorted subsets, 200 to 250 ng of genomic DNA, equivalent to roughly 33,000 T cell genomes, went into each replicate PCR. The purified libraries were quantified using a Qubit 3.0 fluorometer, sized with a Bioanalyzer 2100, and then quantified again using the KAPA Library Quantification kit. Every immunoSEQ 96-well plate was sequenced on a separate single-read 150-cycle Illumina NextSeq 550 flow cell. Per the source publication's procedure: Because only junctional sequences without quality scores were contained in the immunoSEQ output, filtering matching that applied to full-length reads could not be performed. Sequences were annotated with PyIR, a Python wrapper for IgBLAST v1.9, using IMGT germline references to assign V/J genes and CDR3. Reads were filtered out if the reads had weak V/J assignments (E-value above 1e-6), no CDR3, stop codons, out-of-frame junctions, or ambiguous translated residues. V3J clonotypes were defined by identical inferred V gene, J gene, and CDR3 amino acid sequence. To compute the percentage overlap between repertoires, the number of shared unique clonotypes was divided by the size of the smaller repertoire. RTK rarefaction, the Chao1 estimator, and Recon v2.1 estimates of unobserved clonotypes were used to assess repertoire richness. Generation probabilities were computed with OLGA for all TCRbeta clonotypes obtained by the gDNA method from several donors. TCRdb re-hosts the immuneACCESS table, in-frame sequences only. Its copies lack some clones; in the studies checked, an unresolved V gene accounts for under half of them, and the cause for the rest is not known. V and J calls and clone size come straight from that table; D and trimming were deduced from the DNA. The sample includes some 550,000 clones, with around 97% observed a single time. The ten largest clones represent roughly 0.05% of the sample.

The donors were healthy, HIV-negative adults who had no recently reported acute infections or vaccinations. All donors were Caucasian adults living in Nashville, Tennessee, USA. Magnetic negative selection was used to enrich CD4+ T cells, after which naive cells were positively selected on CD45RA and the negative fraction became the memory subset. After blood collection by leukapheresis, PBMCs were isolated using Ficoll-Histopaque density gradient centrifugation and then cryopreserved in the vapor phase of liquid nitrogen. Analytical flow cytometry was used to check the purity and quantity of every magnetically sorted T cell population. Genomic DNA was isolated from every sorted fraction and measured by UV absorbance on a Nanodrop 2000c.

The TCR comes from a young woman in good health. The sequencing sample was made of naive CD4+ T cells sorted from blood. The cell subset or site label here, explained by the study, means: CD45RA+ positively selected. This receptor chain uses TRBV4-1 and TRBJ2-1; TRBD2 fits 8 bases in the junction. At the DNA level, the sequence is TGCGCCAGCAGCCAGGTCCTAGCGGGCTCCTACAATGAGCAGTTCTTC. This translates into CASSQVLAGSYNEQFF.